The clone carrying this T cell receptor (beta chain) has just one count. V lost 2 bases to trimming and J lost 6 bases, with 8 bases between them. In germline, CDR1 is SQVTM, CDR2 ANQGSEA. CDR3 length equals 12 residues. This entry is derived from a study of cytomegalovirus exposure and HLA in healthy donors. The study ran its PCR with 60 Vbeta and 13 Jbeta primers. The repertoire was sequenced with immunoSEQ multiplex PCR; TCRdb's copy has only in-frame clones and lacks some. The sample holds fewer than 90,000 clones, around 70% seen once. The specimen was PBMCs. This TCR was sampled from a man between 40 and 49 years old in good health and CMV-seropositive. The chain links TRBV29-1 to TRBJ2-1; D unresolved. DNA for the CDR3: TGCAGCGTTGAAACTTCCATCAATGAGCAGTTCTTC. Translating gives CSVETSINEQFF.